This is a list of T cell receptor beta chains from one sample in a study of blood T cell repertoires in COVID-19. TCRdb's copy holds only in-frame clones and misses some; the assay was immunoSEQ multiplex PCR. The sample includes 190,000 or so clones, roughly four fifths of them seen just once. Sequenced: PBMCs or T cells enriched from blood (not recorded which). The receptors were gathered from a man aged 35-49 years who had recovered from COVID-19. The CDR3 runs from the conserved cysteine through the conserved F or W. The D gene is left open where the match is weak. Clone size is stated in some rows and not others, as once, few, many or a class when expanded.

v_call: TRBV3-1/TRBV3-2
j_call: TRBJ2-1
clone_size: few
d_call: TRBD2
cdr3_aa: CASSQGTSGYYNEQFF
cdr3_nt: TGTGCCAGCAGCCAGGGGACTAGCGGGTACTACAATGAGCAGTTCTTC

v_call: TRBV12-3/TRBV12-4
j_call: TRBJ1-2
clone_size: few
d_call: TRBD1
cdr3_aa: CAVKQGVSGYTF
cdr3_nt: TGTGCCGTCAAACAGGGGGTCAGTGGCTACACCTTC

v_call: TRBV5-4
j_call: TRBJ2-2
clone_size: .
d_call: .
cdr3_aa: CASSLGSWRDTGELFF
cdr3_nt: TGTGCCAGCAGCCTAGGGTCCTGGAGGGACACCGGGGAGCTGTTTTTT

v_call: TRBV6-5
j_call: TRBJ2-7
clone_size: .
d_call: TRBD1
cdr3_aa: CASGTTGSYEQYF
cdr3_nt: TGTGCCAGCGGGACGACAGGGTCCTACGAGCAGTACTTC

v_call: TRBV18
j_call: TRBJ2-1
clone_size: once
d_call: .
cdr3_aa: CASSPTTGYNEQFF
cdr3_nt: TGTGCCAGCTCACCGACGACAGGTTACAATGAGCAGTTCTTC

v_call: TRBV29-1
j_call: TRBJ1-2
clone_size: .
d_call: TRBD1
cdr3_aa: CSPWDRNYGYTF
cdr3_nt: TGCAGCCCCTGGGACAGGAACTATGGCTACACCTTC

v_call: TRBV5-1
j_call: TRBJ1-2
clone_size: once
d_call: TRBD1
cdr3_aa: CASSPQGDVGGGGYTF
cdr3_nt: TGCGCCAGCAGCCCCCAGGGGGATGTAGGAGGTGGAGGCTACACCTTC

v_call: TRBV30
j_call: TRBJ1-5
clone_size: .
d_call: .
cdr3_aa: CAWRYRFGGNQPQHF
cdr3_nt: TGTGCCTGGAGGTACAGGTTTGGCGGCAATCAGCCCCAGCATTTT

v_call: TRBV4-1
j_call: TRBJ1-2
clone_size: .
d_call: .
cdr3_aa: CASSQEERTSYGYTF
cdr3_nt: TGCGCCAGCAGCCAAGAAGAAAGGACATCCTATGGCTACACCTTC

v_call: TRBV18
j_call: TRBJ2-2
clone_size: .
d_call: TRBD1
cdr3_aa: CASSPGVRDRPDLNTGELFF
cdr3_nt: TGTGCCAGCTCACCAGGGGTACGGGACAGGCCTGATTTGAACACCGGGGAGCTGTTTTTT

v_call: TRBV27
j_call: TRBJ1-4
clone_size: .
d_call: TRBD1
cdr3_aa: CASSFSGTARLFF
cdr3_nt: TGTGCCAGCAGTTTCTCCGGGACAGCTAGACTGTTTTTT

v_call: TRBV27
j_call: TRBJ2-7
clone_size: .
d_call: .
cdr3_aa: CASSLEGQGSYEQYF
cdr3_nt: TGTGCCAGCAGTTTGGAGGGGCAGGGTAGCTACGAGCAGTACTTC

v_call: TRBV4-1
j_call: TRBJ2-7
clone_size: once
d_call: .
cdr3_aa: CASSQDAGVLYEQYF
cdr3_nt: TGCGCCAGCAGCCAAGATGCCGGAGTCTTATACGAGCAGTACTTC

v_call: TRBV30
j_call: TRBJ1-4
clone_size: .
d_call: .
cdr3_aa: CAWRLGHRFNEKLFF
cdr3_nt: TGTGCCTGGAGGTTGGGACACCGCTTCAATGAAAAACTGTTTTTT

v_call: TRBV18
j_call: TRBJ1-1
clone_size: .
d_call: .
cdr3_aa: CASSPRQDMNTEAFF
cdr3_nt: TGTGCCAGCTCGCCCCGGCAAGACATGAACACTGAAGCTTTCTTT

v_call: TRBV9
j_call: TRBJ1-2
clone_size: .
d_call: TRBD1
cdr3_aa: CASSVDRGLNYGYTF
cdr3_nt: TGTGCCAGCAGCGTAGACAGGGGGCTCAACTATGGCTACACCTTC

v_call: TRBV11-2
j_call: TRBJ1-2
clone_size: .
d_call: .
cdr3_aa: CASSLDGLYGYTF
cdr3_nt: TGTGCCAGCAGCTTAGATGGACTCTATGGCTACACCTTC

v_call: TRBV6-5
j_call: TRBJ2-7
clone_size: .
d_call: .
cdr3_aa: CASTPGLYSYEQYF
cdr3_nt: TGTGCCAGCACGCCGGGACTGTACTCCTACGAGCAGTACTTC

v_call: TRBV20-1
j_call: TRBJ1-2
clone_size: .
d_call: .
cdr3_aa: CSASPRVRTANTGVGYTF
cdr3_nt: TGCAGTGCTAGTCCTAGAGTTCGGACAGCGAATACTGGGGTTGGCTACACCTTC

v_call: TRBV19
j_call: TRBJ2-6
clone_size: few
d_call: TRBD1
cdr3_aa: CASSAQGDGSGANVLTF
cdr3_nt: TGTGCCAGTAGTGCCCAGGGGGATGGCTCTGGGGCCAACGTCCTGACTTTC

v_call: TRBV9
j_call: TRBJ2-3
clone_size: .
d_call: TRBD2
cdr3_aa: CASSVEAAGGRAQYF
cdr3_nt: TGTGCCAGCAGCGTAGAGGCGGCGGGGGGTCGTGCGCAGTATTTT

v_call: TRBV29-1
j_call: TRBJ2-1
clone_size: .
d_call: TRBD2
cdr3_aa: CSADGLAGAEQFF
cdr3_nt: TGCAGCGCTGACGGACTAGCGGGGGCGGAGCAGTTCTTC

v_call: TRBV6-5
j_call: TRBJ1-2
clone_size: .
d_call: TRBD1
cdr3_aa: CASRLGQAYGYTF
cdr3_nt: TGTGCCAGCAGATTGGGACAGGCCTATGGCTACACCTTC

v_call: TRBV7-9
j_call: TRBJ1-3
clone_size: .
d_call: .
cdr3_aa: CASSLRQTGGSGNTIYF
cdr3_nt: TGTGCCAGCAGCTTAAGACAGACCGGCGGCTCTGGAAACACCATATATTTT

v_call: TRBV28
j_call: TRBJ1-4
clone_size: .
d_call: TRBD1
cdr3_aa: CASSFGGTGDEKLFF
cdr3_nt: TGTGCCAGCAGTTTCGGCGGGACAGGGGATGAAAAACTGTTTTTT

v_call: TRBV7-6
j_call: TRBJ2-1
clone_size: once
d_call: TRBD2
cdr3_aa: CASSRSGSSYNEQFF
cdr3_nt: TGTGCCAGCAGTCGGAGCGGGAGCTCCTACAATGAGCAGTTCTTC

v_call: TRBV7-3
j_call: TRBJ1-1
clone_size: few
d_call: TRBD1
cdr3_aa: CASSSYPELTGPTEAFF
cdr3_nt: TGTGCCAGCAGCTCCTATCCAGAACTGACAGGGCCCACTGAAGCTTTCTTT

v_call: TRBV30
j_call: TRBJ1-2
clone_size: .
d_call: TRBD1
cdr3_aa: CAWTLRTGRVYGYTF
cdr3_nt: TGTGCCTGGACCTTACGGACAGGGAGGGTCTATGGCTACACCTTC

v_call: TRBV6-5
j_call: TRBJ2-7
clone_size: .
d_call: TRBD1
cdr3_aa: CASRQGGHSYEQYF
cdr3_nt: TGTGCCAGCAGACAGGGGGGACACTCCTACGAGCAGTACTTC

v_call: TRBV3-1/TRBV3-2
j_call: TRBJ1-5
clone_size: .
d_call: .
cdr3_aa: CASSQGLPYSNQPQHF
cdr3_nt: TGTGCCAGCAGCCAAGGCCTTCCCTATAGCAATCAGCCCCAGCATTTT

v_call: TRBV5-1
j_call: TRBJ1-2
clone_size: .
d_call: .
cdr3_aa: CASSSQINYGYTF
cdr3_nt: TGCGCCAGCAGCTCACAGATAAACTATGGCTACACCTTC

v_call: TRBV24-1
j_call: TRBJ2-1
clone_size: .
d_call: TRBD2
cdr3_aa: CATSDFSSWGSGVNEQFF
cdr3_nt: TGTGCCACCAGTGATTTCTCCTCATGGGGAAGCGGGGTCAATGAGCAGTTCTTC

v_call: TRBV9
j_call: TRBJ1-5
clone_size: few
d_call: TRBD1
cdr3_aa: CASSLGTGVMEPQHF
cdr3_nt: TGTGCCAGCAGCCTAGGGACAGGGGTTATGGAGCCCCAGCATTTT

v_call: TRBV19
j_call: TRBJ2-7
clone_size: .
d_call: TRBD2
cdr3_aa: CASSLGTSGTYEQYF
cdr3_nt: TGTGCCAGTAGTCTGGGGACTAGCGGTACCTACGAGCAGTACTTC

v_call: TRBV27
j_call: TRBJ1-2
clone_size: .
d_call: TRBD1
cdr3_aa: CASSPGTGGVGGYTF
cdr3_nt: TGTGCCAGCAGTCCGGGGACAGGGGGCGTCGGTGGCTACACCTTC

v_call: TRBV24-1
j_call: TRBJ2-3
clone_size: .
d_call: TRBD1
cdr3_aa: CAVRPRDSSTDTQYF
cdr3_nt: TGTGCCGTTCGGCCCCGGGACAGCAGCACAGATACGCAGTATTTT

v_call: TRBV5-1
j_call: TRBJ2-3
clone_size: .
d_call: TRBD2
cdr3_aa: CASSLAGTSGSRVGTDTQYF
cdr3_nt: TGCGCCAGCAGCTTGGCCGGGACTAGCGGGAGCAGGGTGGGCACAGATACGCAGTATTTT

v_call: TRBV14
j_call: TRBJ1-3
clone_size: .
d_call: .
cdr3_aa: CASSEGRRRSGNTIYF
cdr3_nt: TGTGCCAGCAGCGAGGGCCGCCGACGCTCTGGAAACACCATATATTTT

v_call: TRBV7-8
j_call: TRBJ2-5
clone_size: .
d_call: .
cdr3_aa: CASSFSPAQYF
cdr3_nt: TGTGCCAGCAGCTTTTCGCCAGCCCAGTACTTC

v_call: TRBV19
j_call: TRBJ2-1
clone_size: .
d_call: TRBD2
cdr3_aa: CASRRTSGSLDEQFF
cdr3_nt: TGCGCCAGTAGGCGGACTAGCGGGAGTTTGGATGAGCAGTTCTTC

v_call: TRBV10-3
j_call: TRBJ1-2
clone_size: .
d_call: .
cdr3_aa: CAISEERQNYGYTF
cdr3_nt: TGTGCCATCAGTGAAGAACGACAGAACTATGGCTACACCTTC

v_call: TRBV19
j_call: TRBJ2-7
clone_size: .
d_call: TRBD2
cdr3_aa: CASSINSGRITYEQYF
cdr3_nt: TGTGCCAGTAGTATAAATAGCGGGAGGATAACCTACGAGCAGTACTTC

v_call: TRBV29-1
j_call: TRBJ2-7
clone_size: .
d_call: .
cdr3_aa: CSVDGREYPYEQYF
cdr3_nt: TGCAGCGTTGACGGACGGGAGTATCCCTACGAGCAGTACTTC

v_call: TRBV5-3
j_call: TRBJ1-2
clone_size: .
d_call: .
cdr3_aa: CARSDGWVLRLGYTF
cdr3_nt: TGTGCCAGAAGCGACGGTTGGGTCCTGAGGCTGGGCTACACCTTC

v_call: TRBV19
j_call: TRBJ2-3
clone_size: .
d_call: TRBD1
cdr3_aa: CASLGQGSVTQYF
cdr3_nt: TGTGCCAGCCTAGGACAGGGCTCGGTTACGCAGTATTTT

v_call: TRBV19
j_call: TRBJ1-5
clone_size: .
d_call: .
cdr3_aa: CASGTGSRRPNQPQHF
cdr3_nt: TGTGCCAGTGGAACAGGTTCAAGGCGACCCAATCAGCCCCAGCATTTT

v_call: TRBV9
j_call: TRBJ2-1
clone_size: .
d_call: TRBD2
cdr3_aa: CASSVVGTSGMPGEQFF
cdr3_nt: TGTGCCAGCAGCGTAGTGGGGACTAGCGGGATGCCGGGTGAGCAGTTCTTC

v_call: TRBV12-3/TRBV12-4
j_call: TRBJ1-5
clone_size: .
d_call: .
cdr3_aa: CASSFGEDQPQHF
cdr3_nt: TGTGCCAGCAGTTTTGGGGAGGACCAGCCCCAGCATTTT

v_call: TRBV15
j_call: TRBJ1-3
clone_size: .
d_call: .
cdr3_aa: CATSTGHGASGNTIYF
cdr3_nt: TGTGCCACCAGCACCGGACACGGAGCCTCTGGAAACACCATATATTTT

v_call: TRBV5-4
j_call: TRBJ2-2
clone_size: .
d_call: TRBD1
cdr3_aa: CASERTGVTNTGELFF
cdr3_nt: TGTGCCAGCGAGAGGACAGGGGTCACGAACACCGGGGAGCTGTTTTTT

v_call: TRBV9
j_call: TRBJ2-5
clone_size: .
d_call: TRBD2
cdr3_aa: CASSEKLAGLQETQYF
cdr3_nt: TGTGCCAGCAGCGAGAAACTAGCGGGACTTCAAGAGACCCAGTACTTC

v_call: TRBV5-1
j_call: TRBJ2-3
clone_size: .
d_call: TRBD2
cdr3_aa: CASSLGASGRVTDTQYF
cdr3_nt: TGCGCCAGCAGCTTGGGGGCTAGCGGGAGGGTGACAGATACGCAGTATTTT

v_call: TRBV5-1
j_call: TRBJ2-1
clone_size: .
d_call: TRBD1
cdr3_aa: CASSLGPGQGSNEQFF
cdr3_nt: TGCGCCAGCAGCTTGGGACCGGGACAGGGAAGCAATGAGCAGTTCTTC

v_call: TRBV30
j_call: TRBJ2-1
clone_size: .
d_call: .
cdr3_aa: CAWSATGLIYNEQFF
cdr3_nt: TGTGCCTGGAGTGCCACAGGGCTCATCTACAATGAGCAGTTCTTC

v_call: TRBV15
j_call: TRBJ1-6
clone_size: .
d_call: .
cdr3_aa: CATSRTYNSPLHF
cdr3_nt: TGTGCCACCAGCCGCACTTATAATTCACCCCTCCACTTT